Listed here are 25 T cell receptor beta chains from one sample, sequenced in a study of shared clonotypes between healthy human individuals (dated by TCRdb to the early 2020s). CD8 naive samples consisted of CD45RO-negative cells that were positively selected for CCR7, yielding a CD45RA+CCR7+ population without TemRA cells. The receptor library was made with the immunoSEQ multiplex PCR assay. TCRdb holds this immuneACCESS table with in-frame rearrangements only. Some clones are missing; in checked studies, unresolved V genes explain under half, and the rest has no known cause. The table for this sample lists about 2.2 million clones; roughly 93% of them were counted only once. The top ten constitute around 1.7% of the sample. The sequenced sample consisted of naive CD8+ T cells from PBMCs. The cell subset or site tag for this specimen amounts to: CD45RA+CCR7+. These receptors originate from a man between 18 and 29 years old in good health. Some clones in this sample may be carry-over from other donors' samples.

The chain couples TRBV7-2 to TRBJ2-7, with 7 bases fitting TRBD1. The J segment lost 3 bases and the V segment lost 3 bases, leaving 8 bases of the junction unmatched. This CDR3 contains 15 residues. Germline V gene sequence: CDR1 SGHTA, CDR2 FQGNSA. CDR3 residues: CASSLDIDRVYEQYF. The DNA for the CDR3 is TGTGCCAGCAGCTTGGATATTGACAGGGTCTACGAGCAGTACTTC.

The rearrangement joins TRBV14 to TRBJ2-3; a weak D match, TRBD1 (6 bases). The germline V gene encodes CDR1 SGHDN and CDR2 FVKESK. Deletions cut 3 bases from V and 1 base from J, with 17 bases between. The length of the CDR3 is 17 residues. CDR3 in DNA: TGTGCCAGCAGCCACCTATCAGGGGCCCTCGGCACAGATACGCAGTATTTT. The encoded protein is CASSHLSGALGTDTQYF. The variable domain in full, with the rest retrieved from reference TRBV14 and TRBJ2-3, is EAGVTQFPSHSVIEKGQTVTLRCDPISGHDNLYWYRRVMGKEIKFLLHFVKESKQDESGMPNNRFLAERTGGTYSTLKVQPAELEDSGVYFCASSHLSGALGTDTQYFGPGTRLTVL.

The V gene is TRBV28, the J gene TRBJ1-5; TRBD1 matches at 8 bases. The CDR3 totals 19 residues. With 4 bases clipped from V and 2 bases from J, the junction kept 16 bases outside the gene matches. Per the germline V gene, CDR1 is MDHEN and CDR2 is SYDVKM. CDR3 residues: CASSSFESSGGQGNQPQHF. The CDR3 DNA reads as TGTGCCAGCAGTTCATTCGAGTCGAGTGGGGGACAGGGCAATCAGCCCCAGCATTTT.

This chain connects TRBV4-1 to TRBJ1-2; D might be TRBD1 (6 bases). Germline CDR1 is MGHRA and CDR2 is YSYEKL. The CDR3 is made up of 15 amino acids. V was shortened by 1 base and J by 6 bases, with 15 bases between the two germline ends. The DNA of the CDR3 is TGCGCCAGCAGCCAAGTAGGAGGGGGTGTCGATGGCTACACCTTC. The encoded protein is CASSQVGGGVDGYTF.

The chain has TRBV4-1 and TRBJ1-5; the match to TRBD1 covers 7 bases. The length of the CDR3 is 17 residues. Unmatched junction bases numbered 14, after V lost 4 bases and J lost 5 bases. CDR1 and CDR2 from the germline V gene are MGHRA and YSYEKL. The CDR3 is CASSLRQGLSEDQPQHF. The CDR3 bases are TGCGCCAGCAGCCTACGACAGGGCTTAAGTGAGGATCAGCCCCAGCATTTT.

The chain's CDR3 is CSVAGTGSSGANVLTF. In DNA, the CDR3 is TGCAGCGTTGCTGGGACAGGGAGCTCTGGGGCCAACGTCCTGACTTTC. V and J are TRBV29-1 and TRBJ2-6, with TRBD1 matching over 9 bases. This CDR3 is 16 amino acids long. Trimming removed 4 bases from V and 0 bases from J; junction bases left unmatched: 4. CDR1 SQVTM and CDR2 ANQGSEA come from the germline V gene.

This chain joins TRBV4-3 and TRBJ2-1, with 13 bases identical to TRBD2. Trimming removed 0 bases from V and 4 bases from J; junction bases left unmatched: 9. CDR3 length: 19 amino acids. CDR1 is LGHNA and CDR2 is YSLEER in the germline V gene. CDR3 nucleotides: TGCGCCAGCAGCCAAGATAGACAGTTGGGACTAGCGGGATACAATGAGCAGTTCTTC. Protein sequence: CASSQDRQLGLAGYNEQFF.

The chain recombines TRBV11-1 with TRBJ2-1, with D perhaps TRBD1 or TRBD2 (6 bases each). CDR3 length: 15 amino acids. V was pared by 2 bases and J by 5 bases, with 13 bases between. The germline gives CDR1 SGHAT, CDR2 FQDESV (reference sequence). The CDR3 bases are TGTGCCAGCAGCTTACGGGGGCCAGCTGACAATGAGCAGTTCTTC. It is translated as CASSLRGPADNEQFF. The variable domain in full, completed from reference TRBV11-1 and TRBJ2-1, reads EAEVAQSPRYKITEKSQAVAFWCDPISGHATLYWYRQILGQGPELLVQFQDESVVDDSQLPKDRFSAERLKGVDSTLKIQPAELGDSAMYLCASSLRGPADNEQFFGPGTRLTVL.

This clone was seen just once. The V and J genes are TRBV27 and TRBJ1-3; the D is unclear. The germline V and J ends were trimmed by 6 bases and 0 bases, with 6 bases remaining between them. The CDR3 consists of 13 residues. Per germline, CDR1 MNHEY and CDR2 SMNVEV (reference sequence). CDR3 residues: CASSVSSGNTIYF. The CDR3 DNA follows: TGTGCCAGCAGCGTTAGCTCTGGAAACACCATATATTTT.

This clone came up once. V gene TRBV13 combines with J gene TRBJ2-4, with TRBD2 as a possible D gene (5 bases). V lost 1 base and J 1 base, leaving 11 bases between the germline ends. Germline V gene sequence: CDR1 PRHDT, CDR2 FYEKMQ (reference sequence). CDR3 size: 16 residues. The CDR3 sequence is CASSLVGGSAKNIQYF. CDR3 in DNA: TGTGCCAGCAGCTTAGTTGGCGGGTCGGCCAAAAACATTCAGTACTTC.

The J gene is TRBJ1-1, the V gene TRBV27, with D possibly TRBD1 on 6 matching bases. The germline V and J ends were trimmed by 6 bases and 2 bases, with 13 bases remaining between them. Germline V lookup: CDR1 MNHEY, CDR2 SMNVEV (reference sequence). The CDR3 spans 14 residues. The DNA of the CDR3 is TGTGCCAGCAGACCTACAGGGTTTAACACTGAAGCTTTCTTT. Residues: CASRPTGFNTEAFF.

This clone was counted a few times. The chain couples TRBV6-6 to TRBJ1-1, with D unclear. V gave up 6 bases and J gave up 4 bases, with 12 bases separating them. Germline V gives CDR1 MNHNY, CDR2 SVGAGI (reference sequence). The CDR3 is 13 residues long. CDR3 bases: TGTGCCAGCAGCTACCCGGGGAGCACTGAAGCTTTCTTT. This encodes CASSYPGSTEAFF.

This clone came up a few times. The V gene is TRBV4-2, the J gene TRBJ2-7, with 7 bases matching TRBD2. This CDR3 is 15 amino acids long. Germline loops: CDR1 LGHNA, CDR2 YNFKEQ. V lost 3 bases and J lost 4; bases outside the gene matches: 9. CDR3: CASSQGWRGGYEQYF. For the CDR3, the DNA is TGTGCCAGCAGCCAGGGGTGGCGCGGGGGTTACGAGCAGTACTTC.

About this clone: Distinct nucleotide sequences in the sample also encode this CDR3. The genes are TRBV27 and TRBJ2-7, with 9 bases lining up with TRBD1. V dropped 2 bases and J dropped 3; count of bases not matched to a gene: 5. The CDR3 covers 15 residues. Per the germline V gene, CDR1 is MNHEY and CDR2 is SMNVEV (reference sequence). The CDR3 DNA follows: TGTGCCAGCAGTTTAAGGGGACAGGGAATCTACGAGCAGTACTTC. This sequence encodes CASSLRGQGIYEQYF.

The chain carries TRBV9 and TRBJ2-1; no reliable D call. The germline V and J ends were trimmed by 3 bases and 10 bases, with 8 bases remaining between them. CDR1 is SGDLS, CDR2 YYNGEE, per germline. The CDR3 contains 11 residues. CDR3: CASSGYGEQFF. For the CDR3, the DNA is TGTGCCAGCAGCGGATACGGAGAGCAGTTCTTC.

The V call is TRBV10-3, the J call TRBJ2-7; unclear D gene. Germline V gene sequence: CDR1 ENHRY, CDR2 SYGVKD. Trimming stripped 4 bases from V and 5 bases from J, with 15 bases between. This CDR3 is built from 14 residues. The CDR3 region has the DNA TGTGCCATCAGTGGCTTATCGGGTCGGGACGAGCAGTACTTC. Its protein is CAISGLSGRDEQYF.

This clone was counted only a few times. The rearrangement uses TRBV15 and TRBJ1-1, with 7 nucleotides matching TRBD1. The length of the CDR3 is 13 residues. Per the germline V gene, CDR1 is LNHNV and CDR2 is YYDKDF (reference sequence). V lost 1 base and J lost 11; bases outside the gene matches: 7. CDR3 in DNA: TGTGCCACCAGCAGAGTGACAGGGAATATGGCTTTCTTT. Translating gives CATSRVTGNMAFF.

DNA of the CDR3: TGTGCCAGCAGTGAAAGACTAGCGGGACTCTACGAGCAGTACTTC. This gives the protein CASSERLAGLYEQYF. V gene TRBV6-1 combines with J gene TRBJ2-7; 11 nucleotides match TRBD2. CDR1 and CDR2 from the germline V gene are MNHNS and SASEGT. The CDR3 covers 15 residues. Trimming at V came to 2 bases and at J to 3 bases, leaving 3 bases not matched to a gene.

This chain connects TRBV27 to TRBJ2-5; maybe TRBD2 (6 bases). Germline loops: CDR1 MNHEY, CDR2 SMNVEV (reference sequence). The CDR3 has 15 residues. V dropped 2 bases and J dropped 6 bases, with 16 bases sitting between them. CDR3 in amino acids: CASSLRTGSRKTQYF. DNA of the CDR3: TGTGCCAGCAGTTTAAGGACCGGGAGTAGAAAGACCCAGTACTTC.

The V and J genes are TRBV19 and TRBJ2-1, with a weak D call TRBD2 (6 bases). V was clipped by 5 bases and J by 5 bases, with 28 bases between them. The CDR3 has 19 amino acids. Germline CDR1 and CDR2: LNHDA and SQIVND (reference sequence). The CDR3: CASSEETRYTEFINNEQFF. CDR3 in DNA: TGTGCCAGTAGTGAAGAGACTAGGTATACGGAGTTTATTAACAATGAGCAGTTCTTC.

The chain has TRBV4-2 and TRBJ1-4; possible D gene TRBD1, 5 bases. V gave up 4 bases and J gave up 1 base, with 10 bases separating them. Germline loops: CDR1 LGHNA, CDR2 YNFKEQ. CDR3 length equals 15 residues. CDR3 sequence (DNA): TGTGCCAGCAGCCTCCCACAGGAAACTAATGAAAAACTGTTTTTT. Protein: CASSLPQETNEKLFF.

This clone was seen just once. The gene calls are TRBV19 and TRBJ2-7; 7 positions agree with TRBD1. Germline CDR1 LNHDA, CDR2 SQIVND (reference sequence). The CDR3 covers 11 residues. V shed 10 bases, J shed 3 bases, and the junction held 3 bases outside the gene matches. The CDR3 sequence: CATRQGYEQYF. CDR3 bases: TGTGCCACCCGACAGGGCTACGAGCAGTACTTC.

The genes are TRBV6-1 and TRBJ2-3; D perhaps matches TRBD2 (5 bases). Trimming removed 1 base from V and 4 bases from J, with 12 bases in between. From germline, CDR1 is MNHNS and CDR2 SASEGT. The CDR3 is made up of 15 amino acids. The CDR3: CASSEVQAGADTQYF. Written as DNA, the CDR3 is TGTGCCAGCAGTGAAGTCCAGGCGGGCGCAGATACGCAGTATTTT.

The gene calls are TRBV28 and TRBJ1-1; D is undetermined. This CDR3 contains 12 residues. The germline V gene has CDR1 MDHEN and CDR2 SYDVKM. Deletions cut 7 bases from V and 5 bases from J, with 11 bases between. CDR3 sequence: CASTYGGTEAFF. CDR3 coding DNA: TGTGCCAGCACCTACGGAGGGACTGAAGCTTTCTTT.

This clone was recorded once. The V and J genes are TRBV27 and TRBJ1-2, with D possibly TRBD1 on 6 matching bases. The V gene's germline CDR1 is MNHEY and CDR2 SMNVEV (reference sequence). The CDR3 is 16 amino acids. Trimming cost V 5 bases and J 3 bases, with 19 bases left between them. This CDR3 is CASSPGGRPMHYGYTF. The CDR3 DNA follows: TGTGCCAGCAGTCCCGGGGGCAGACCGATGCACTATGGCTACACCTTC.